The 13 T cell receptor beta chains presented below share a single source sample, sequenced in a study of PD-L1 blockade in urothelial cancer. Measured with immunoSEQ multiplex PCR; TCRdb has only the in-frame clones, and not every one. The sample holds more than 60,000 clones; roughly 90% are singletons and the top ten take around 10%. The time point is: peripheral blood 6 weeks after treatment start. Sequenced here: PBMCs, sampled around atezolizumab (anti-PD-L1) treatment. Every receptor here comes from a man in his 60s with urothelial cancer.

The chain links TRBV28 to TRBJ2-3; D possibly corresponds to TRBD2 (6 bases). The length of the CDR3 is 14 residues. The germline V gene has CDR1 MDHEN and CDR2 SYDVKM. Trimming left V 4 bases short and J 1 base short, with 9 bases between. CDR3 in DNA: TGTGCCAGCAGTTGGACTATGGGCACAGATACGCAGTATTTT. Translated, it gives CASSWTMGTDTQYF.

The rearrangement links TRBV6-1 to TRBJ1-3; TRBD1 matches 7 bases. Germline trimming cut 6 bases from V and 2 bases from J; bases unmatched to any gene: 1. CDR3 length equals 13 residues. Germline loops: CDR1 MNHNS, CDR2 SASEGT. The CDR3 DNA follows: TGTGCCAGCAGAGGGACAGCTGGAAACACCATATATTTT. Protein sequence: CASRGTAGNTIYF.

CDR3 sequence reads: CASSWGTGDGYTF. The CDR3 DNA follows: TGTGCCAGCAGCTGGGGGACAGGGGATGGCTACACCTTC. The chain has TRBV9 and TRBJ1-2; 10 bases fit TRBD1. With V trimmed by 4 bases and J by 6 bases, 3 bases remained unmatched. The CDR3 loop spans 13 amino acids. Germline V gene sequence: CDR1 SGDLS, CDR2 YYNGEE.

The CDR3 sequence is CASSRGTGSNLGELFF. The CDR3, as DNA: TGTGCCAGCAGCCGCGGGACAGGGTCTAATCTCGGGGAGCTGTTTTTT. V and J are TRBV2 and TRBJ2-2, with 9 bases matching TRBD1. The germline V gene has CDR1 SNHLY and CDR2 FYNNEI. The ends lost 6 bases at V and 7 bases at J; junction bases unmatched: 12. The CDR3 extends over 16 amino acids.

This rearrangement joins TRBV29-1 to TRBJ2-7, with 10 bases that match TRBD1. CDR3 length equals 13 residues. Germline V gene data show CDR1 as SQVTM and CDR2 as ANQGSEA. V was clipped by 6 bases and J by 3 bases; unmatched bases: 5. The CDR3 is CSVRQGANYEQYF. The CDR3 bases are TGCAGCGTGCGACAGGGGGCGAACTACGAGCAGTACTTC.

The chain couples TRBV11-3 to TRBJ2-3, with 7 bases matching TRBD1. The CDR3 covers 14 residues. Germline-derived CDR1 and CDR2 are SGHNT and YENEEA. The V and J ends lost 5 bases and 5 bases, in that order; junction bases with no gene match: 7. In DNA, the CDR3 is TGTGCCAGCAGCCGTGTTAGGGGGCAAGATACGCAGTATTTT. Amino acid sequence: CASSRVRGQDTQYF. The variable domain in full, completed from reference TRBV11-3 and TRBJ2-3, reads EAGVVQSPRYKIIEKKQPVAFWCNPISGHNTLYWYLQNLGQGPELLIRYENEEAVDDSQLPKDRFSAERLKGVDSTLKIQPAELGDSAVYLCASSRVRGQDTQYFGPGTRLTVL.

The V and J genes are TRBV4-1 and TRBJ2-3; TRBD1 agrees at 7 bases. Germline V gene data show CDR1 as MGHRA and CDR2 as YSYEKL. Trimming took 1 base from V and 8 from J; bases not matched to a gene: 3. The CDR3 sequence is 13 residues long. In DNA form, the CDR3 reads TGCGCCAGCAGCCAAGCCCGGGACAGTACGCAGTATTTT. Amino acid sequence: CASSQARDSTQYF.

This chain links TRBV9 with TRBJ1-2; D may be TRBD1 (5 bases). The CDR3 loop spans 13 amino acids. Germline V gene sequence: CDR1 SGDLS, CDR2 YYNGEE. Trimming took 3 bases from V and 7 from J, leaving 13 bases between them. This CDR3 reads CASSADQGFGYTF. CDR3 nucleotide sequence: TGTGCCAGCAGCGCCGACCAGGGTTTTGGCTACACCTTC.

This chain's CDR3 is CASSPLTGDSYNEQFF. CDR3 sequence (DNA): TGTGCCAGCAGCCCTCTCACAGGGGACTCCTACAATGAGCAGTTCTTC. The rearrangement joins TRBV7-9 to TRBJ2-1, with 7 bases fitting TRBD1. Germline-derived CDR1 and CDR2 are SEHNR and FQNEAQ (reference sequence). The V gene end was trimmed by 5 bases and the J gene end by 0 bases; junction bases not matched to a gene: 7. The CDR3 length is 16 residues.

The chain recombines TRBV18 with TRBJ2-7; D might be TRBD1 (6 bases). V was pared by 2 bases and J by 2 bases, with 10 bases between. CDR1 is KGHSH and CDR2 is LQKENI in the germline V gene. The CDR3 sequence is 14 residues long. CDR3 region: CASSPSPGAYEQYF. CDR3 sequence (DNA): TGTGCCAGCTCACCAAGTCCAGGGGCCTACGAGCAGTACTTC.

V is TRBV18 and J is TRBJ1-5; possibly TRBD1 for D (6 bases). V lost 1 base and J lost 1, with 11 bases in between. CDR1 is KGHSH, CDR2 LQKENI, per germline. CDR3 length: 16 residues. The CDR3 loop reads CASSPRGRGSNQPQHF. CDR3 DNA: TGTGCCAGCTCACCACGGGGGCGCGGGAGCAATCAGCCCCAGCATTTT.

The chain couples TRBV10-2 to TRBJ2-7; D remains unclear. The germline V gene encodes CDR1 WSHSY and CDR2 SAAADI. Trimming stripped 7 bases from V and 0 bases from J, with 7 bases between. This CDR3 is built from 12 residues. The CDR3 sequence is CASTESSYEQYF. The CDR3 DNA is TGCGCCAGCACGGAGAGCTCCTACGAGCAGTACTTC.

The chain employs TRBV19 and TRBJ2-7; 10 bases are a match to TRBD2. Unmatched junction bases numbered 16, after V lost 7 bases and J lost 1 base. The CDR3 totals 18 residues. The germline gives CDR1 LNHDA, CDR2 SQIVND (reference sequence). This CDR3 reads CASTMGVGGTSESYEQYF. The CDR3 region has the DNA TGTGCCAGTACCATGGGGGTTGGCGGGACTAGCGAATCCTACGAGCAGTACTTC.